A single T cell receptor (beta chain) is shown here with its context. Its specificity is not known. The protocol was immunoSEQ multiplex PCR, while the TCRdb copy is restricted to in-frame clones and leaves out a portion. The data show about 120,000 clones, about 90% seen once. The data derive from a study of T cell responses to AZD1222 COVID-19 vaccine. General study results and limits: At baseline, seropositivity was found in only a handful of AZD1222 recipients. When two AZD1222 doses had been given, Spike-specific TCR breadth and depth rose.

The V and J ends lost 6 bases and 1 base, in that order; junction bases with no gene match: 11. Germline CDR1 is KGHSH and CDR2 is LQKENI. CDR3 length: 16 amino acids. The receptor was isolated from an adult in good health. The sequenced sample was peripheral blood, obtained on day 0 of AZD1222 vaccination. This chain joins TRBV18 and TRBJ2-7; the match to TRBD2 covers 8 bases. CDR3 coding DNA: TGTGCCAGCTCCGAACTCTGGGGCGGGAGGTCCTACGAGCAGTACTTC. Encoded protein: CASSELWGGRSYEQYF.